This T cell receptor beta chain appears in the sequencing data of a study of blood T cell repertoires in COVID-19. Study-level information: From the United States, Italy and Spain came samples of acute and convalescent COVID-19. From T cells, B-cell-depleted T cells, or PBMCs came the material, which was cDNA or gDNA.

As handled by the study authors: Scientists estimated how many nucleated cells there were by amplifying reference gene primers. Clones were sequenced by immunoSEQ multiplex PCR, and TCRdb holds only the in-frame ones, with some missing. Clone size and the V and J calls come from that table; the DNA yielded D and trimming. The repertoire holds approximately 300,000 clones, 90% seen once, with around 6.8% in the top ten. Trimming took 7 bases from V and 7 from J, leaving 14 bases between them. Germline V gene data show CDR1 as LNHDA and CDR2 as SQIVND (reference sequence). The CDR3 has 14 amino acids. Enrollment of patients from Seattle took place during active infection, with longitudinal follow-up.

The receptor comes from a woman under 40 with COVID-19, enrolled during active disease. The specimen was peripheral blood. This chain links TRBV19 with TRBJ1-6, with a weak D call TRBD1 (5 bases). CDR3 amino acids: CASTPQGVNSPLHF. For the CDR3, the DNA is TGTGCCAGTACCCCTCAGGGTGTCAATTCACCCCTCCACTTT.